This T cell receptor (beta chain) was profiled in a study of shared clonotypes between healthy human individuals. General study findings and limits: The low donor count limited represented genetic and exposure-history diversity.

Turning to this clone: No antigen is known for it.

Here immunoSEQ multiplex PCR was the method, and the copy in TCRdb shows in-frame clones only, minus some. This table has about 820,000 clones, around 93% appearing once. Selected positively for CCR7 and CD45RO-negative, naive CD8 cells excluded terminally differentiated effector memory CD45RA+ cells. The sample consisted of naive CD8+ T cells sorted from blood. The clonotype was recovered from a man aged 30-40 years in good health.

CDR3 coding DNA: TGTGCCATCGATGAGAGCCTCTCTGGAAACACCATATATTTT. This translates into CAIDESLSGNTIYF. This chain joins TRBV7-2 and TRBJ1-3; D gene unclear. V gave up 10 bases and J gave up 0 bases, with 13 bases separating them. In germline, CDR1 is SGHTA, CDR2 FQGNSA. The CDR3 runs to 14 residues.